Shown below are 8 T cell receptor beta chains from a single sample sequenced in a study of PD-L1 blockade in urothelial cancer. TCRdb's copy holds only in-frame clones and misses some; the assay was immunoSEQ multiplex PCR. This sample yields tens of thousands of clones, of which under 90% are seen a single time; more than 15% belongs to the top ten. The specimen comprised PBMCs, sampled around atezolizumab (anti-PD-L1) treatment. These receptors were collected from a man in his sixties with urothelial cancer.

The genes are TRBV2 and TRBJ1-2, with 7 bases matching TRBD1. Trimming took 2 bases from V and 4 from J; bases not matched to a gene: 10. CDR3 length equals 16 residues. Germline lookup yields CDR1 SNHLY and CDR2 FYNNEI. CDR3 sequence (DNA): TGTGCCAGCAGTGAAAGGAGGAAAGGGGGCAGCTATGGCTACACCTTC. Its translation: CASSERRKGGSYGYTF.

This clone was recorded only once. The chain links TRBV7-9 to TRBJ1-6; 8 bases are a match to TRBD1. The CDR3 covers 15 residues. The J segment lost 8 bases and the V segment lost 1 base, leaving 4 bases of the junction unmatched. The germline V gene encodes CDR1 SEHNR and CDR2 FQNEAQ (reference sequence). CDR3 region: CASSLGTGKYSPLHF. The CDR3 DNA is TGTGCCAGCAGCTTAGGGACAGGGAAGTATTCACCCCTCCACTTT.

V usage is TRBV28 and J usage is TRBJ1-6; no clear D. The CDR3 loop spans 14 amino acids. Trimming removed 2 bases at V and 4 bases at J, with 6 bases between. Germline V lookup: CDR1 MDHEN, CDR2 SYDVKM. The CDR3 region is CASSLGIYNSPLHF. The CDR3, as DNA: TGTGCCAGCAGTTTAGGCATTTATAATTCACCCCTCCACTTT.

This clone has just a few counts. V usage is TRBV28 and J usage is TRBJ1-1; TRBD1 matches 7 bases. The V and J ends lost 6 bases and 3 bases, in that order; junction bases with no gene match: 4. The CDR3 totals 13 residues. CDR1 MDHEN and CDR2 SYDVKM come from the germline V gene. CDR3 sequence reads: CASSTTGYTEAFF. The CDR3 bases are TGTGCCAGCAGCACGACAGGGTACACTGAAGCTTTCTTT.

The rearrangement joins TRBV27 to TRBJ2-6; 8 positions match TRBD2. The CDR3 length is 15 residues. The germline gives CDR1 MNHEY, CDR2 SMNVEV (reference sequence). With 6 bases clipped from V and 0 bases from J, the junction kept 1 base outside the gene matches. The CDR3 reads CASRRGGSGANVLTF. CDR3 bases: TGTGCCAGCAGACGGGGGGGCTCTGGGGCCAACGTCCTGACTTTC. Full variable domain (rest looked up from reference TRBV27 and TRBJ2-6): EAQVTQNPRYLITVTGKKLTVTCSQNMNHEYMSWYRQDPGLGLRQIYYSMNVEVTDKGDVPEGYKVSRKEKRNFPLILESPSPNQTSLYFCASRRGGSGANVLTFGAGSRLTVL.

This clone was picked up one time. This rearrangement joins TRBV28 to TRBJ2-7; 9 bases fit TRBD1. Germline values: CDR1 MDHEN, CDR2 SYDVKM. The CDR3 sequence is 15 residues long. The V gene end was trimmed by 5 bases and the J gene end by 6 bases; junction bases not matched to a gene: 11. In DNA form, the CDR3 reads TGTGCCAGCAGTGGGGACAGGGTAAAATTGGGCGAGCAGTACTTC. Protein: CASSGDRVKLGEQYF. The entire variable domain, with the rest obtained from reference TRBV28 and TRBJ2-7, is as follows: DVKVTQSSRYLVKRTGEKVFLECVQDMDHENMFWYRQDPGLGLRLIYFSYDVKMKEKGDIPEGYSVSREKKERFSLILESASTNQTSMYLCASSGDRVKLGEQYFGPGTRLTVT.

The CDR3 coding sequence is TGTGCCAGCAGCGCCCGGGGGGCCAGCTCTGGGGCCAACGTCCTGACTTTC. Encoded protein: CASSARGASSGANVLTF. The rearrangement joins TRBV11-2 to TRBJ2-6; maybe TRBD2 (7 bases). Germline CDR1 reads SGHAT; CDR2 reads FQNNGV. V was clipped by 5 bases and J by 0 bases, with 14 bases between them. CDR3 length: 17 amino acids.

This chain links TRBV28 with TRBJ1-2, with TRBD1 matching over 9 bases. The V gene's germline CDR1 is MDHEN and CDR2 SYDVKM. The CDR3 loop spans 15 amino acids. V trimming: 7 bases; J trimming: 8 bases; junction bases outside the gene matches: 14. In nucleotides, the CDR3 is TGTGCCAGCATTCCGCCGGGACAGGGCATGAGGGGCTACACCTTC. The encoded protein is CASIPPGQGMRGYTF.